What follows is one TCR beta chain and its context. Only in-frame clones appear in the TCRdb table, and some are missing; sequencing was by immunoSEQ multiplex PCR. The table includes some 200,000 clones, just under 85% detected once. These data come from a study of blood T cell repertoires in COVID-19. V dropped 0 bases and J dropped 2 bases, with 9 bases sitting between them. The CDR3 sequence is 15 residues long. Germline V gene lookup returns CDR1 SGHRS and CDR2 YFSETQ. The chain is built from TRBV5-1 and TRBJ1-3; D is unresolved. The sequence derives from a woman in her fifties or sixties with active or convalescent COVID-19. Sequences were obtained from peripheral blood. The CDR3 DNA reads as TGCGCCAGCAGCTTGGATGGCACCACTGGAAACACCATATATTTT. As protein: CASSLDGTTGNTIYF.